This T cell receptor beta chain is from a study of T cells in Graves' hyperthyroidism and ophthalmopathy. Study summary: Peripheral blood was drawn at first diagnosis, prior to all treatment.

This CDR3 is 14 amino acids long. The germline V gene has CDR1 GTSNPN and CDR2 SVGIG (reference sequence). The V segment lost 5 bases and the J segment 3 bases; nucleotides outside the gene matches: 8. Regions amplified from RNA transcripts were the TCR beta CDR3 regions. HTBI primers drove first-round RT-PCR of the TCR CDR3. Using its own MiXCR run on the multiplex PCR reads, TCRdb lists one record per CDR3 protein. Of over 650,000 distinct CDR3 sequences listed, about a sixth are singletons. Patients were excluded for uncontrolled infection, other autoimmune disease, pregnancy or lactation. Diagnosis rested on symptoms, serum thyroxine and TRAb, thyroid ultrasound, and orbital computed tomography. Overall study findings and caveats: Researchers report that a 13 V-J model separated ophthalmopathy from stable hyperthyroidism.

Turning to this clonotype: Its antigen is still unknown.

The chain has TRBV30 and TRBJ2-7; 9 bases are shared with TRBD2. The receptor's source is a man aged 18 to 29 with Graves' hyperthyroidism. Sample: blood. CDR3 DNA: TGTGCCTGGGTCCGGAGGACTAGCGTCTACGAGCAGTACTTC. Translating gives CAWVRRTSVYEQYF.